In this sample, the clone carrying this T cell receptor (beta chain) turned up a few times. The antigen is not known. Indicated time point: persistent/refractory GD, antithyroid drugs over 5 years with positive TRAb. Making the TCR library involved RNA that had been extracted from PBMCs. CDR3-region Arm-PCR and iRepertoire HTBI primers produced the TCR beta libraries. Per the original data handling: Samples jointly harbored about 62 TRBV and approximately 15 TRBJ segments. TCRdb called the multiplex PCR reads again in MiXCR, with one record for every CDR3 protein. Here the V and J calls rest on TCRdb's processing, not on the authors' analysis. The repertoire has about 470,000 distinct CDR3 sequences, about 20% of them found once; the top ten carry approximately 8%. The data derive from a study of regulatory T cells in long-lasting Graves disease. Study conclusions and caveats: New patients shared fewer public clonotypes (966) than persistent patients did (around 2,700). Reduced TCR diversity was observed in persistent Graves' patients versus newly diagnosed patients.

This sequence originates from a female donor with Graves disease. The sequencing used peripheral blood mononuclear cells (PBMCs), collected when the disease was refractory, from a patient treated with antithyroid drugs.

CDR3 nucleotide sequence: TGTGCCAGCAGCGTAGAGGTCAAGACTAATGAAAAACTGTTTTTT. Translating it yields CASSVEVKTNEKLFF. The V call is TRBV9, the J call TRBJ1-4; no firm D call. V was cut by 0 bases and J by 2 bases, with 8 bases left in between. Germline values: CDR1 SGDLS, CDR2 YYNGEE. CDR3 length: 15 amino acids.